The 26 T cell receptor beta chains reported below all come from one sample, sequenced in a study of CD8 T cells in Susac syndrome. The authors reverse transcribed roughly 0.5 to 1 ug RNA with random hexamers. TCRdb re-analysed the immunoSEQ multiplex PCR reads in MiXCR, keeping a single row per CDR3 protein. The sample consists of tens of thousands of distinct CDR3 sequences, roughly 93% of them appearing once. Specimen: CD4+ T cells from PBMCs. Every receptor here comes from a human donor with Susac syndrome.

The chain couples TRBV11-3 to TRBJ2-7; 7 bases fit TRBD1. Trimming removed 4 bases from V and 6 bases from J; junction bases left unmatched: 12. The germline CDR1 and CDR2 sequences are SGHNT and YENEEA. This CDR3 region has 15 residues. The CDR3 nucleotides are TGTGCCAGCAGCTCAATGTACAGGGGCTCTAGCGAGCAGTACTTC. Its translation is CASSSMYRGSSEQYF.

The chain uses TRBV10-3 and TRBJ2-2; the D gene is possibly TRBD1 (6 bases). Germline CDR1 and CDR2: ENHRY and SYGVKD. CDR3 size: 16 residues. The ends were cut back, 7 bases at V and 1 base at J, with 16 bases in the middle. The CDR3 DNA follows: TGTGCCATCAAAAGGACAGCTCTTATGAACACCGGGGAGCTGTTTTTT. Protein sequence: CAIKRTALMNTGELFF.

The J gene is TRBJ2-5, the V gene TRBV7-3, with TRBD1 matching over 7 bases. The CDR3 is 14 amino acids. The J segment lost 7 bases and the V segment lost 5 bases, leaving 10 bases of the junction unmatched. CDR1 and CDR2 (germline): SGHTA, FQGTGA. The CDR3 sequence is CASSLDRAPRTQYF. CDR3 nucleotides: TGTGCCAGCAGCCTCGACAGGGCCCCTAGGACCCAGTACTTC.

In DNA form, the CDR3 reads TGTGCCAGCAGCGTTTATCCCGGCCAGGGAACTGGGGCCAACGTCCTGACTTTC. Protein: CASSVYPGQGTGANVLTF. V and J are TRBV9 and TRBJ2-6; maybe TRBD1 (5 bases). In germline, CDR1 is SGDLS, CDR2 YYNGEE. Trimming shortened V by 2 bases and J by 2 bases, and 17 bases separated the two germline ends. This CDR3 contains 18 residues.

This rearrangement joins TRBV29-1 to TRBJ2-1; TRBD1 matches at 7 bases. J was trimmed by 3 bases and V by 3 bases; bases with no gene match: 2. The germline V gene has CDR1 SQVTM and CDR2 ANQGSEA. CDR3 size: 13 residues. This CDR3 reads CSVDQGVYNEQFF. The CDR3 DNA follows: TGCAGCGTTGACCAGGGGGTCTACAATGAGCAGTTCTTC.

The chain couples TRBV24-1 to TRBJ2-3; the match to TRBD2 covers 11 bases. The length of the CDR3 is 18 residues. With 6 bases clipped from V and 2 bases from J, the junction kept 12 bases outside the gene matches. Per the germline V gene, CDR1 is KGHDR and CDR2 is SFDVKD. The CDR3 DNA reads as TGTGCCACCAGTACCCGACAGGGACTAGCGGAAAACACAGATACGCAGTATTTT. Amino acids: CATSTRQGLAENTDTQYF.

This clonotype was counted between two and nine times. CDR3 sequence reads: CASSGGRGDREQYF. The CDR3 DNA follows: TGTGCCAGCAGTGGTGGCCGGGGAGATAGAGAGCAGTACTTC. The chain combines TRBV2 with TRBJ2-7; a possible D gene is TRBD2 (5 bases). In germline, CDR1 is SNHLY, CDR2 FYNNEI. The V and J ends lost 4 bases and 7 bases respectively, with 17 bases between them. This CDR3 has 14 residues.

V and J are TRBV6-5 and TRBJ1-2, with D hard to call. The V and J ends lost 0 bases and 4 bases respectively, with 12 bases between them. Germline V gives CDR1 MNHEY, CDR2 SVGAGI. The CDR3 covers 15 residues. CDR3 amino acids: CASSYSAPQAYGYTF. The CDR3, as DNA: TGTGCCAGCAGTTACTCGGCGCCCCAGGCCTATGGCTACACCTTC.

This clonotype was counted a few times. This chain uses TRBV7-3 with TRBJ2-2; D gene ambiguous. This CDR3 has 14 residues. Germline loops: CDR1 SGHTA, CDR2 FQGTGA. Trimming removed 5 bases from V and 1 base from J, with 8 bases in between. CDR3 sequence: CASSTGVNTGELFF. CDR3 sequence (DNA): TGTGCCAGCAGCACCGGAGTGAACACCGGGGAGCTGTTTTTT.

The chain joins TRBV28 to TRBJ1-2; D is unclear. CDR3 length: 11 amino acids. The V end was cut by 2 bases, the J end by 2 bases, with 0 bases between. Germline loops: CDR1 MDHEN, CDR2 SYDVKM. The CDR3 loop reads CASSLNYGYTF. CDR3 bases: TGTGCCAGCAGTTTAAACTATGGCTACACCTTC.

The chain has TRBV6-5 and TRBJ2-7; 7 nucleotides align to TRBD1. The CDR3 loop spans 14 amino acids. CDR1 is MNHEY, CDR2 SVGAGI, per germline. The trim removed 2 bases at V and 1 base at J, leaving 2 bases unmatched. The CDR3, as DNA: TGTGCCAGCAGTTACACAGGGGAATCCTACGAGCAGTACTTC. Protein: CASSYTGESYEQYF.

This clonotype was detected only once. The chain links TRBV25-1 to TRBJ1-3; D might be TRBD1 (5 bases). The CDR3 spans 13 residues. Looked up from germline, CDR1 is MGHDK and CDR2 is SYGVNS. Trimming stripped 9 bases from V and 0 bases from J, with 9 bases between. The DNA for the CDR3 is TGTGCCAGTCCTGGGGGCTCTGGAAACACCATATATTTT. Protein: CASPGGSGNTIYF.

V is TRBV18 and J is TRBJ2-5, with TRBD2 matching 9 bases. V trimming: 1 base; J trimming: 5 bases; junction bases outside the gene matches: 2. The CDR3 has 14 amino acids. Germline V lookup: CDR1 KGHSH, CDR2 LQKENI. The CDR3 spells CASSPRTSGETQYF. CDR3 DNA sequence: TGTGCCAGCTCACCACGTACTAGCGGGGAGACCCAGTACTTC.

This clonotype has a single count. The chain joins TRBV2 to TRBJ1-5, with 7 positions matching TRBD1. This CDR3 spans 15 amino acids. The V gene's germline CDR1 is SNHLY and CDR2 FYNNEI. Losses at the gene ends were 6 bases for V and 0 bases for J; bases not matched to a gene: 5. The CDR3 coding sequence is TGTGCCAGCAGCGGGACAGAGCTTAGCAATCAGCCCCAGCATTTT. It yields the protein CASSGTELSNQPQHF.

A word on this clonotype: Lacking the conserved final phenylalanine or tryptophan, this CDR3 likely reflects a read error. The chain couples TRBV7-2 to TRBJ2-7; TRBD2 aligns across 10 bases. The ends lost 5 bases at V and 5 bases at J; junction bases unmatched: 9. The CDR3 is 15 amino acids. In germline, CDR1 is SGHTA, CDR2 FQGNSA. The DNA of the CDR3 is TGTGCCAGCAGCCGCGGACCACTAGCGGGGAACGAGCAGTACTCC. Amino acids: CASSRGPLAGNEQYS.

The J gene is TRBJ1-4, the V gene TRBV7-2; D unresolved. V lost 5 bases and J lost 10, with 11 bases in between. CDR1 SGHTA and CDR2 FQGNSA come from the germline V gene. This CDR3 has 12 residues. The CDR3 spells CASSPRWGKLFF. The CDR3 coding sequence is TGTGCCAGCAGCCCCCGCTGGGGAAAACTGTTTTTT. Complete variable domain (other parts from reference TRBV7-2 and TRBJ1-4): GAGVSQSPSNKVTEKGKDVELRCDPISGHTALYWYRQSLGQGLEFLIYFQGNSAPDKSGLPSDRFSAERTGGSVSTLTIQRTQQEDSAVYLCASSPRWGKLFFGSGTQLSVL.

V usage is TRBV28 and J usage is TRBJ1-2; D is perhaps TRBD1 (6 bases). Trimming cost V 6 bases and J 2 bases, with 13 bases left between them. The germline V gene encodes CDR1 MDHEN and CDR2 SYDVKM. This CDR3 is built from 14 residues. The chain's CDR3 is CASSPGGSNYGYTF. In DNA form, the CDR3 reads TGTGCCAGCAGCCCTGGGGGCTCCAACTATGGCTACACCTTC.

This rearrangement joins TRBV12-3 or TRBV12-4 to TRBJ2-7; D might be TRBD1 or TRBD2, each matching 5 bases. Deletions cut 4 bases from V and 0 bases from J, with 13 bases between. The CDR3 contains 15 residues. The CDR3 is CASSWYGAPSYEQYF. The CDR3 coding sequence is TGTGCCAGCAGTTGGTACGGGGCACCCTCCTACGAGCAGTACTTC.

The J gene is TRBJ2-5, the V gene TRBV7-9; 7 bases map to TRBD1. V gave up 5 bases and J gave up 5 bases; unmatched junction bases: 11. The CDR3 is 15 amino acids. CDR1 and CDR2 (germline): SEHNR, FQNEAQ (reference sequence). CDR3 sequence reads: CASSMALGQAETQYF. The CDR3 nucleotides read TGTGCCAGCAGCATGGCCCTTGGACAGGCCGAGACCCAGTACTTC.

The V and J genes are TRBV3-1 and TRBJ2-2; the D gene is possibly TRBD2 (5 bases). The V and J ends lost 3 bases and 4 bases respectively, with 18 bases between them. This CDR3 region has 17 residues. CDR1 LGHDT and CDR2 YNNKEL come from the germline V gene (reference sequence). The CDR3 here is CASSQTPMRVGTGELFF. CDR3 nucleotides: TGTGCCAGCAGCCAGACCCCAATGAGGGTCGGCACCGGGGAGCTGTTTTTT.

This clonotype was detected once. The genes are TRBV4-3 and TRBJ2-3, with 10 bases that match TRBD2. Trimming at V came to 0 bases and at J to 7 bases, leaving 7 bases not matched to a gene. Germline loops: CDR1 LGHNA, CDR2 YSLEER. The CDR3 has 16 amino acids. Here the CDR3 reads CASSQDGRLAGYTQYF. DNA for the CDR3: TGCGCCAGCAGCCAAGACGGTAGACTAGCGGGTTATACGCAGTATTTT.

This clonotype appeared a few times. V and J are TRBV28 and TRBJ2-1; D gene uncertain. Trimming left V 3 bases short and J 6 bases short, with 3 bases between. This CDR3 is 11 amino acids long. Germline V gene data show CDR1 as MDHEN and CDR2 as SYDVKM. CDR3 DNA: TGTGCCAGCAGTTTGCTCAATGAGCAGTTCTTC. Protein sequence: CASSLLNEQFF. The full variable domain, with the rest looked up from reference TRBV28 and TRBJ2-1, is DVKVTQSSRYLVKRTGEKVFLECVQDMDHENMFWYRQDPGLGLRLIYFSYDVKMKEKGDIPEGYSVSREKKERFSLILESASTNQTSMYLCASSLLNEQFFGPGTRLTVL.

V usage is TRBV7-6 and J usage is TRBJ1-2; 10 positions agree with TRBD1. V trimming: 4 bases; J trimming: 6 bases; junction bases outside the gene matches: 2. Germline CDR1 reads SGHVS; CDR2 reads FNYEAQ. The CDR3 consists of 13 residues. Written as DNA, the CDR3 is TGTGCCAGCAGCTCCGGGACAGGGGATGGCTACACCTTC. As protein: CASSSGTGDGYTF.

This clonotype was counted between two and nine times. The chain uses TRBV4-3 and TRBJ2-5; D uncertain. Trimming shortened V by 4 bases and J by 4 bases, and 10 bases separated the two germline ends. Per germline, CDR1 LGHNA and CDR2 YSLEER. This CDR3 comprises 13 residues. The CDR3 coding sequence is TGCGCCAGCAGCCGGCAGGTCCGAGAGACCCAGTACTTC. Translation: CASSRQVRETQYF.

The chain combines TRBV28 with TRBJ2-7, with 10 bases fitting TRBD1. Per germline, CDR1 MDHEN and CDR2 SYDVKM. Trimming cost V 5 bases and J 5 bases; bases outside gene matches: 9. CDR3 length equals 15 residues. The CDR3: CASSVPGQGNHEQYF. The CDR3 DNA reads TGTGCCAGCAGTGTTCCGGGACAGGGGAATCACGAGCAGTACTTC.

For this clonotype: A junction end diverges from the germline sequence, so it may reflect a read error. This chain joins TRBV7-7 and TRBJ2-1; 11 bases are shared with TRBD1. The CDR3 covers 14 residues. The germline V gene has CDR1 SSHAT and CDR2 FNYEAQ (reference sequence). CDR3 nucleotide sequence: TGTGCTAGCAGCCCCGGGACAGGGGGCAATGAGCAGTTCTTC. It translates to CASSPGTGGNEQFF.